One and the same sample provided the 32 T cell receptor beta chains below, sequenced in a study of T cell responses to AZD1222 COVID-19 vaccine. Sequenced by immunoSEQ multiplex PCR; TCRdb stores in-frame clones only, minus some. The top ten hold 3.3% of the sample, which has more than 95,000 clones, approximately 86% seen once. This specimen was peripheral blood, taken 28 days after the second dose of the MenACWY control vaccine. The receptors shown here come from an adult who received the MenACWY meningococcal vaccine as a control.

This chain joins TRBV19 and TRBJ1-4; 8 bases align to TRBD1. CDR1 LNHDA and CDR2 SQIVND come from the germline V gene (reference sequence). The length of the CDR3 is 16 residues. V gave up 5 bases and J gave up 7 bases; unmatched junction bases: 12. In DNA form, the CDR3 reads TGTGCCAGTAGTCCCTCCGACAGGGGCCGGTCTGAAAAACTGTTTTTT. It is translated as CASSPSDRGRSEKLFF.

The genes are TRBV2 and TRBJ1-5; 7 nucleotides agree with TRBD1. CDR3 length equals 16 residues. Looked up from germline, CDR1 is SNHLY and CDR2 is FYNNEI. With 6 bases clipped from V and 1 base from J, the junction kept 9 bases outside the gene matches. CDR3 in amino acids: CASRKQGLESNQPQHF. CDR3 coding DNA: TGTGCCAGCAGAAAACAGGGGCTTGAGAGCAATCAGCCCCAGCATTTT. The whole variable domain, filled in from reference TRBV2 and TRBJ1-5, reads EPEVTQTPSHQVTQMGQEVILRCVPISNHLYFYWYRQILGQKVEFLVSFYNNEISEKSEIFDDQFSVERPDGSNFTLKIRSTKLEDSAMYFCASRKQGLESNQPQHFGDGTRLSIL.

The V gene is TRBV7-6, the J gene TRBJ2-7; D not resolved. V was cut by 5 bases and J by 1 base, with 18 bases left in between. The CDR3 consists of 16 residues. Germline CDR1 SGHVS, CDR2 FNYEAQ. The CDR3 loop is CASSPQASAISYEQYF. The CDR3 coding sequence is TGTGCCAGCAGCCCCCAAGCGTCCGCAATATCCTACGAGCAGTACTTC.

The chain's CDR3 is CASIQRGGSYNYGYTF. In nucleotides, the CDR3 is TGTGCCAGCATACAGAGAGGGGGGAGTTATAACTATGGCTACACCTTC. V usage is TRBV13 and J usage is TRBJ1-2, with a tentative D call TRBD1 (6 bases). The V and J ends lost 7 bases and 1 base respectively, with 19 bases between them. CDR1 is PRHDT and CDR2 is FYEKMQ in the germline V gene (reference sequence). The CDR3 extends over 16 amino acids.

The chain is built from TRBV9 and TRBJ2-1; 8 nucleotides align to TRBD1. Per germline, CDR1 SGDLS and CDR2 YYNGEE. The V and J ends lost 1 base and 4 bases, in that order; junction bases with no gene match: 4. The CDR3 runs 15 residues. In nucleotides, the CDR3 is TGTGCCAGCAGCGTATTACAGGGGGGATACAATGAGCAGTTCTTC. The encoded protein is CASSVLQGGYNEQFF.

V usage is TRBV4-2 and J usage is TRBJ1-1, with D tentatively TRBD1 (5 bases). Looked up from germline, CDR1 is LGHNA and CDR2 is YNFKEQ. This CDR3 has 16 amino acids. The ends were cut back, 0 bases at V and 0 bases at J, with 11 bases in the middle. The CDR3 nucleotides are TGTGCCAGCAGCCAAGATAGGAAGGGGATGAACACTGAAGCTTTCTTT. It is translated as CASSQDRKGMNTEAFF.

This clone was seen many times. The V gene is TRBV15, the J gene TRBJ1-6; D not resolved. Germline CDR1 is LNHNV and CDR2 is YYDKDF (reference sequence). This CDR3 is 14 amino acids long. V was cut by 0 bases and J by 10 bases, with 10 bases left in between. Written as DNA, the CDR3 is TGTGCCACCAGCAGAGATATCCAAAGGTCACCCCTCCACTTT. Its translation is CATSRDIQRSPLHF. The full variable domain, in which reference TRBV15 and TRBJ1-6 provide the parts outside the CDR3, is DAMVIQNPRYQVTQFGKPVTLSCSQTLNHNVMYWYQQKSSQAPKLLFHYYDKDFNNEADTPDNFQSRRPNTSFCFLDIRSPGLGDTAMYLCATSRDIQRSPLHFGNGTRLTVT.

The chain carries TRBV28 and TRBJ2-7, with TRBD1 matching 7 bases. The V gene's germline CDR1 is MDHEN and CDR2 SYDVKM. The CDR3 totals 14 residues. The V segment lost 10 bases and the J segment 3 bases; nucleotides outside the gene matches: 12. The CDR3 DNA is TGTGCCACCCTTCTGGGACAGCGAGACTACGAGCAGTACTTC. Translation: CATLLGQRDYEQYF.

J is TRBJ2-1 and V is TRBV10-1, with TRBD2 identical over 7 bases. V dropped 4 bases and J dropped 2; count of bases not matched to a gene: 5. Germline V gene lookup returns CDR1 WNHNN and CDR2 SYGVQD (reference sequence). CDR3 length: 15 amino acids. The chain's CDR3 is CASSGAGTTYNEQFF. DNA for the CDR3: TGCGCCAGCAGTGGAGCGGGGACGACCTACAATGAGCAGTTCTTC.

CDR3 nucleotides: TGCGCCAGCAGCTTGGTAAACAGCCGGGCCGGGGCCAACGTCCTGACTTTC. It specifies CASSLVNSRAGANVLTF. The genes are TRBV5-1 and TRBJ2-6; D remains ambiguous. The CDR3 has 17 amino acids. Germline V CDR1 and CDR2: SGHRS, YFSETQ. Trimming shortened V by 0 bases and J by 4 bases, and 14 bases separated the two germline ends.

The chain employs TRBV18 and TRBJ1-1; the D gene is possibly TRBD1 (5 bases). The CDR3 is 22 residues long. V lost 3 bases and J 0 bases, leaving 32 bases between the germline ends. Germline loops: CDR1 KGHSH, CDR2 LQKENI. The CDR3 coding sequence is TGTGCCAGCTCACCGATGGGGGTTAGGGAACGGATAGGGGATAACATGAACACTGAAGCTTTCTTT. Encoded protein: CASSPMGVRERIGDNMNTEAFF.

The V call is TRBV28, the J call TRBJ1-5, with D uncertain. Germline V gene lookup returns CDR1 MDHEN and CDR2 SYDVKM. The CDR3 loop spans 14 amino acids. V gave up 11 bases and J gave up 4 bases, with 18 bases separating them. As DNA, the CDR3 is TGTGCCTCACAGCGCCCCTCGGGTAATCAGCCCCAGCATTTT. Its translation: CASQRPSGNQPQHF.

The chain has TRBV5-5 and TRBJ2-2; D possibly corresponds to TRBD1 (5 bases). Deletions cut 1 base from V and 6 bases from J, with 7 bases between. Germline V gives CDR1 SGHKS, CDR2 YYEKEE (reference sequence). The CDR3 totals 13 residues. The CDR3 DNA sequence: TGTGCCAGCAGCTTGCAGGGCCCCGGGGAGCTGTTTTTT. Translation gives CASSLQGPGELFF.

The chain employs TRBV6-5 and TRBJ1-5; TRBD1 aligns across 7 bases. The germline gives CDR1 MNHEY, CDR2 SVGAGI. Trimming cost V 5 bases and J 4 bases; bases outside gene matches: 5. The CDR3 runs 14 residues. CDR3 loop: CASSPQGPNQPQHF. In DNA form, the CDR3 reads TGTGCCAGCAGTCCACAGGGGCCGAATCAGCCCCAGCATTTT.

The rearrangement uses TRBV18 and TRBJ2-2; perhaps TRBD2 as D (6 bases). This CDR3 comprises 14 residues. Germline CDR1 KGHSH, CDR2 LQKENI. V gave up 2 bases and J gave up 5 bases, with 9 bases separating them. The CDR3 region is CASSPSEGTGELFF. The CDR3 coding sequence is TGTGCCAGCTCACCATCGGAGGGGACCGGGGAGCTGTTTTTT.

The chain links TRBV28 to TRBJ2-7; D is ambiguous. Germline V CDR1 and CDR2: MDHEN, SYDVKM. V was clipped by 7 bases and J by 0 bases, with 7 bases between them. This CDR3 is built from 12 residues. The CDR3 DNA follows: TGTGCCAGCATCGGAAGCTCCTACGAGCAGTACTTC. Protein: CASIGSSYEQYF.

This chain joins TRBV6-1 and TRBJ1-5; D call uncertain. The ends were cut back, 3 bases at V and 4 bases at J, with 10 bases in the middle. The CDR3 extends over 14 amino acids. The germline V gene has CDR1 MNHNS and CDR2 SASEGT. The CDR3 spells CASSDGRINQPQHF. The DNA of the CDR3 is TGTGCCAGCAGTGACGGGCGGATTAATCAGCCCCAGCATTTT.

The J gene is TRBJ1-6, the V gene TRBV5-5; perhaps TRBD1 as D (5 bases). Germline CDR1 reads SGHKS; CDR2 reads YYEKEE (reference sequence). The CDR3 is made up of 14 amino acids. Between the trimmed V and J ends, which lost 4 bases and 6 bases, there was a span of 11 bases. CDR3 region: CASSRAQGNSPLHF. The CDR3 DNA reads TGTGCCAGCAGCCGCGCCCAGGGTAATTCACCCCTCCACTTT.

The chain employs TRBV4-3 and TRBJ1-2; D may be TRBD1 (5 bases). Trimming removed 1 base at V and 4 bases at J, with 7 bases between. This CDR3 is 13 amino acids long. Germline V gives CDR1 LGHNA, CDR2 YSLEER. The CDR3 here is CASSQAGVYGYTF. The CDR3 nucleotides read TGCGCCAGCAGCCAAGCGGGGGTCTATGGCTACACCTTC.

The chain is built from TRBV7-9 and TRBJ1-2; no clear D gene. Germline V gene sequence: CDR1 SEHNR, CDR2 FQNEAQ (reference sequence). Between the trimmed V and J ends, which lost 1 base and 2 bases, there was a span of 11 bases. The CDR3 is 15 amino acids. The CDR3 here is CASSLGALGNYGYTF. CDR3 DNA sequence: TGTGCCAGCAGCTTAGGGGCCCTGGGGAACTATGGCTACACCTTC.

The chain employs TRBV19 and TRBJ2-2; no reliable D call. The CDR3 consists of 13 residues. Germline CDR1 LNHDA, CDR2 SQIVND (reference sequence). Trimming removed 7 bases at V and 3 bases at J, with 9 bases between. In DNA, the CDR3 is TGTGCCAGTACCCGGGTCCACACCGGGGAGCTGTTTTTT. It translates to CASTRVHTGELFF.

This clone was seen only a few times. J is TRBJ2-1 and V is TRBV9; 7 nucleotides line up with TRBD2. This CDR3 spans 15 amino acids. Per germline, CDR1 SGDLS and CDR2 YYNGEE. V trimming: 3 bases; J trimming: 0 bases; junction bases outside the gene matches: 3. The CDR3: CASSASGYSYNEQFF. The DNA of the CDR3 is TGTGCCAGCAGCGCTAGCGGATACTCCTACAATGAGCAGTTCTTC. Full variable domain (outside the CDR3, taken from reference TRBV9 and TRBJ2-1): DSGVTQTPKHLITATGQRVTLRCSPRSGDLSVYWYQQSLDQGLQFLIQYYNGEERAKGNILERFSAQQFPDLHSELNLSSLELGDSALYFCASSASGYSYNEQFFGPGTRLTVL.

This sequence joins TRBV11-3 and TRBJ2-1; 7 bases line up with TRBD1. V trimming: 6 bases; J trimming: 6 bases; junction bases outside the gene matches: 11. The CDR3 has 15 amino acids. Germline V gene lookup returns CDR1 SGHNT and CDR2 YENEEA. The DNA for the CDR3 is TGTGCCAGCAGTAAGACAGGGCAGGGTGCCAATGAGCAGTTCTTC. This sequence encodes CASSKTGQGANEQFF.

The chain carries TRBV7-9 and TRBJ1-4; possibly TRBD1 for D (6 bases). The V gene lost 5 bases and the J gene lost 5 bases, with 15 bases spanning the gap. Germline values: CDR1 SEHNR, CDR2 FQNEAQ (reference sequence). The CDR3 contains 15 residues. CDR3 in DNA: TGTGCCAGCAGCCTTACCTACGGGGGCAATGAAAAACTGTTTTTT. Protein: CASSLTYGGNEKLFF.

The chain is built from TRBV20-1 and TRBJ2-7; no definite D call. CDR3 length equals 11 residues. With 3 bases removed from V and 7 bases from J, the gap between germline ends came to 10 bases. The germline gives CDR1 DFQATT, CDR2 SNEGSKA (reference sequence). The CDR3 DNA is TGCAGTGCTAGCAAAACCGGGGAGCAGTACTTC. It yields the protein CSASKTGEQYF.

This chain joins TRBV27 and TRBJ2-6; tentatively, D is TRBD1 (6 bases). This CDR3 spans 15 amino acids. Germline CDR1 and CDR2: MNHEY and SMNVEV (reference sequence). V was clipped by 4 bases and J by 2 bases, with 9 bases between them. The CDR3 protein is CASSSPGAGANVLTF. In nucleotides, the CDR3 is TGTGCCAGCAGTTCGCCAGGGGCTGGGGCCAACGTCCTGACTTTC.

The chain combines TRBV3-1 (or the pseudogene TRBV3-2) with TRBJ2-3; unclear D gene. V was shortened by 5 bases and J by 2 bases, with 8 bases between the two germline ends. The CDR3 is 13 residues long. Germline V gene sequence: CDR1 LGHDT, CDR2 YNNKEL (reference sequence). The CDR3 nucleotides read TGTGCCAGCAGCAACACAATCACAGATACGCAGTATTTT. Protein: CASSNTITDTQYF.

V and J are TRBV19 and TRBJ1-5; 10 bases are a match to TRBD1. Germline V gene lookup returns CDR1 LNHDA and CDR2 SQIVND (reference sequence). The CDR3 totals 16 residues. V was pared by 4 bases and J by 4 bases, with 7 bases of the junction left unmatched. The CDR3 nucleotides read TGTGCCAGTAGTAGAAGACAGGGGGCGACGAATCAGCCCCAGCATTTT. Translation: CASSRRQGATNQPQHF.

This chain connects TRBV6-5 to TRBJ2-7; weak D call: TRBD1 (6 bases). The CDR3 is 15 amino acids. V lost 5 bases and J 1 base, leaving 15 bases between the germline ends. Per germline, CDR1 MNHEY and CDR2 SVGAGI. As DNA, the CDR3 is TGTGCCAGCAGTAGTACAGGGACCCATTCCTACGAGCAGTACTTC. It yields the protein CASSSTGTHSYEQYF.

The chain links TRBV3-1 (or the pseudogene TRBV3-2) to TRBJ2-7; TRBD1 or TRBD2 may be the D gene (6 bases each). Germline V gene lookup returns CDR1 LGHDT and CDR2 YNNKEL (reference sequence). This CDR3 region has 14 residues. Trimming took off 1 base at V and 3 bases at J, with 10 bases between the two ends. CDR3 residues: CASSQGGAFYEQYF. CDR3 sequence (DNA): TGTGCCAGCAGCCAAGGGGGGGCGTTCTACGAGCAGTACTTC.

This clone turned up a few times. The J gene is TRBJ1-1, the V gene TRBV7-8, with TRBD1 matching 7 bases. J lost 7 bases, V lost 5 bases, and 7 bases had no gene match. This CDR3 is 13 amino acids long. Germline CDR1 is SGHVS and CDR2 is FQNEAQ. CDR3 region: CASSQGQPFEAFF. CDR3 nucleotides: TGTGCCAGCAGCCAGGGACAGCCTTTTGAAGCTTTCTTT.

The CDR3 protein is CASSLDRTSGPNSPLHF. The CDR3 DNA follows: TGTGCCAGCAGCTTAGATAGAACTTCAGGCCCGAATTCACCCCTCCACTTT. The rearrangement joins TRBV11-2 to TRBJ1-6, with D unresolved. This CDR3 is built from 17 residues. V was cut by 0 bases and J by 7 bases, with 16 bases left in between. Germline V gives CDR1 SGHAT, CDR2 FQNNGV.